What follows are 32 T cell receptor beta chains derived from one specimen sequenced in a study of blood T cell repertoires in COVID-19. Clones were sequenced by immunoSEQ multiplex PCR, and TCRdb holds only the in-frame ones, with some missing. This table holds 85,000 to 130,000 clones, around four fifths found once. Sequenced sample: peripheral blood. Every receptor here comes from a man between 60 and 75 years old with acute or convalescent COVID-19.

The chain has TRBV7-8 and TRBJ2-7; TRBD2 agrees at 7 bases. Germline CDR1 SGHVS, CDR2 FQNEAQ. This CDR3 contains 13 residues. The V segment lost 5 bases and the J segment 2 bases; nucleotides outside the gene matches: 3. Here the CDR3 DNA reads TGTGCCAGCAGCATAAGCGGGACCTACGAGCAGTACGTC. Translation gives CASSISGTYEQYV.

Turning to this clone: This CDR3 is also generated by other DNA sequences in the sample. The chain employs TRBV7-8 and TRBJ2-3, with D tentatively TRBD1 (5 bases). This CDR3 has 12 amino acids. The V gene lost 5 bases and the J gene lost 3 bases, with 6 bases spanning the gap. Germline V gene lookup returns CDR1 SGHVS and CDR2 FQNEAQ. DNA of the CDR3: TGTGCCAGCAGCCCAGGGACAGATACGCAGTATTTT. Encoded protein: CASSPGTDTQYF.

The V call is TRBV6-1, the J call TRBJ2-7; 9 bases are a match to TRBD1. Germline V lookup: CDR1 MNHNS, CDR2 SASEGT. This CDR3 contains 16 residues. Trimming at V came to 4 bases and at J to 3 bases, leaving 10 bases not matched to a gene. The CDR3 sequence: CASSAQNRGLVYEQYV. The CDR3 DNA follows: TGTGCCAGCAGTGCCCAGAACAGGGGGCTTGTCTACGAGCAGTACGTC.

CDR3 loop: CASGVREGEQFF. CDR3 DNA: TGTGCTAGTGGTGTCAGGGAAGGTGAGCAGTTCTTC. This chain links TRBV12-5 with TRBJ2-1; weak D call: TRBD1 (5 bases). The CDR3 contains 12 residues. V was cut by 5 bases and J by 9 bases, with 11 bases left in between. CDR1 is LGHNT, CDR2 FRNRAP, per germline.

This clone was found a few times. V usage is TRBV28 and J usage is TRBJ1-1, with 8 bases lining up with TRBD1. V lost 0 bases and J lost 1; bases outside the gene matches: 1. This CDR3 has 15 residues. Germline V gene lookup returns CDR1 MDHEN and CDR2 SYDVKM. The CDR3 coding sequence is TGTGCCAGCAGTTTATGGGACAGGGAGAACACTGAAGCTTTCTTT. Its translation is CASSLWDRENTEAFF.

This chain joins TRBV5-6 and TRBJ1-6; no clear D gene. The CDR3 extends over 13 amino acids. Trimming took off 2 bases at V and 9 bases at J, with 9 bases between the two ends. CDR1 SGHDT and CDR2 YYEEEE come from the germline V gene. The CDR3 DNA follows: TGTGCCAGCAGCTTTGACTGGAGTTCACCCCTCCACTTT. Amino acids: CASSFDWSSPLHF.

The V gene is TRBV18, the J gene TRBJ1-4; 7 nucleotides align to TRBD1. The CDR3 runs 15 residues. Trimming removed 0 bases from V and 5 bases from J; junction bases left unmatched: 3. Germline V gene lookup returns CDR1 KGHSH and CDR2 LQKENI. In DNA, the CDR3 is TGTGCCAGCTCACCACCGGGACAGTCAAATGAAAAACTGTTTTTT. Its translation is CASSPPGQSNEKLFF. The complete variable domain, with remaining parts taken from reference TRBV18 and TRBJ1-4, reads NAGVMQNPRHLVRRRGQEARLRCSPMKGHSHVYWYRQLPEEGLKFMVYLQKENIIDESGMPKERFSAEFPKEGPSILRIQQVVRGDSAAYFCASSPPGQSNEKLFFGSGTQLSVL.

V and J are TRBV6-1 and TRBJ1-3, with 7 nucleotides matching TRBD1. The CDR3 runs to 17 residues. Per the germline V gene, CDR1 is MNHNS and CDR2 is SASEGT. V gave up 6 bases and J gave up 4 bases; unmatched junction bases: 15. CDR3: CASSENPRRGQGNTIYF. In DNA, the CDR3 is TGTGCCAGCAGCGAAAACCCGAGAAGGGGGCAAGGAAACACCATATATTTT.

The chain recombines TRBV6-2 or TRBV6-3 with TRBJ2-2, with 10 bases identical to TRBD2. Trimming removed 6 bases from V and 4 bases from J; junction bases left unmatched: 11. This CDR3 contains 17 residues. The germline V gene has CDR1 MNHEY and CDR2 SVGEGT. In nucleotides, the CDR3 is TGTGCCAGCAGCAAAAAGCGGGAGGGCCTCCGCACCGGGGAGCTGTTTTTT. It yields the protein CASSKKREGLRTGELFF.

The chain carries TRBV11-3 and TRBJ2-3; possibly TRBD2 for D (5 bases). V lost 5 bases and J lost 8, with 20 bases in between. Germline CDR1 SGHNT, CDR2 YENEEA. The CDR3 extends over 15 amino acids. CDR3 residues: CASSALATEGGTQYF. CDR3 nucleotide sequence: TGTGCCAGCAGCGCCCTAGCAACCGAAGGCGGTACGCAGTATTTT.

This clone was counted only a few times. This CDR3 reads CASSSREEQFF. Written as DNA, the CDR3 is TGTGCCAGCAGTTCACGGGAGGAGCAGTTCTTC. This chain joins TRBV6-2 or TRBV6-3 and TRBJ2-1; the D gene is possibly TRBD2 (6 bases). Per germline, CDR1 MNHEY and CDR2 SVGEGT. The CDR3 runs 11 residues. With 4 bases removed from V and 10 bases from J, the gap between germline ends came to 8 bases.

The chain uses TRBV3-1 (or the pseudogene TRBV3-2) and TRBJ1-4; a possible D gene is TRBD1 (6 bases). V shed 4 bases and J shed 8 bases, with 23 bases lying between them. Germline CDR1 reads LGHDT; CDR2 reads YNNKEL (reference sequence). This CDR3 is built from 17 residues. The CDR3 DNA reads TGTGCCAGCAGCCCTCCCGTCGGGGGGCGGTATGGAGAAAAACTGTTTTTT. This codes for CASSPPVGGRYGEKLFF.

This clone showed up just a few times. The chain carries TRBV27 and TRBJ1-5; D possibly corresponds to TRBD1 (6 bases). The V gene lost 2 bases and the J gene lost 5 bases, with 13 bases spanning the gap. Germline values: CDR1 MNHEY, CDR2 SMNVEV (reference sequence). CDR3 length: 15 amino acids. For the CDR3, the DNA is TGTGCCAGCAGTTTACGAAGGACAGCTGATCAGCCCCAGCATTTT. Its protein is CASSLRRTADQPQHF.

This clone was recorded once. The gene calls are TRBV5-1 and TRBJ2-6, with a tentative D call TRBD2 (5 bases). V dropped 3 bases and J dropped 2 bases, with 12 bases sitting between them. Germline V gene lookup returns CDR1 SGHRS and CDR2 YFSETQ. The CDR3 length is 16 residues. CDR3 in DNA: TGCGCCAGCAGCTCGGAGGCGGGTACTGGGGCCAACGTCCTGACTTTC. Protein product: CASSSEAGTGANVLTF.

J is TRBJ2-5 and V is TRBV7-2; maybe TRBD1 (5 bases). The V end was cut by 3 bases, the J end by 2 bases, with 10 bases between. CDR1 and CDR2 (germline): SGHTA, FQGNSA. The CDR3 spans 14 residues. CDR3 nucleotides: TGTGCCAGCAGCTTGGAAGGGGCACAAGAGACCCAGTACTTC. Translated: CASSLEGAQETQYF.

The chain couples TRBV29-1 to TRBJ2-5; 9 bases line up with TRBD2. V lost 3 bases, J lost 4 bases, and 21 bases stayed unmatched. Germline CDR1 SQVTM, CDR2 ANQGSEA. The CDR3 is 19 residues long. The CDR3: CSVETAQWSDGGRGETQYF. The CDR3 DNA reads as TGCAGCGTTGAGACGGCGCAGTGGAGTGATGGCGGGAGGGGAGAGACCCAGTACTTC.

J is TRBJ1-3 and V is TRBV7-2, with 7 bases that match TRBD1. V lost 5 bases, J lost 4 bases, and 5 bases stayed unmatched. The CDR3 has 14 amino acids. The germline V gene has CDR1 SGHTA and CDR2 FQGNSA. CDR3 DNA: TGTGCCAGCAGCACTCCGGGACAGGGAAACACCATATATTTT. Protein product: CASSTPGQGNTIYF.

The V call is TRBV5-1, the J call TRBJ1-2; D unresolved. Trimming took 2 bases from V and 5 from J, leaving 13 bases between them. Germline V gene sequence: CDR1 SGHRS, CDR2 YFSETQ. CDR3 length: 14 residues. CDR3 in DNA: TGCGCCAGCAGCTTTGGCGGTTCCGAGTATGGCTACACCTTC. This gives the protein CASSFGGSEYGYTF.

The V call is TRBV30, the J call TRBJ1-5, with D uncertain. V was pared by 0 bases and J by 6 bases, with 6 bases between. The germline V gene has CDR1 GTSNPN and CDR2 SVGIG (reference sequence). The CDR3 has 12 amino acids. CDR3 region: CAWSVRGQPQHF. CDR3 nucleotide sequence: TGTGCCTGGAGTGTACGGGGTCAGCCCCAGCATTTT.

This clone was seen a handful of times. This chain's CDR3 is CSGDRANYGYTF. CDR3 coding DNA: TGCAGCGGGGACAGGGCTAACTATGGCTACACCTTC. The chain couples TRBV29-1 to TRBJ1-2; TRBD1 agrees at 9 bases. The CDR3 extends over 12 amino acids. The germline V gene encodes CDR1 SQVTM and CDR2 ANQGSEA. V dropped 7 bases and J dropped 0; count of bases not matched to a gene: 0.

This clone showed up just once. The chain combines TRBV27 with TRBJ2-1; 13 bases are a match to TRBD2. This CDR3 is built from 15 residues. Looked up from germline, CDR1 is MNHEY and CDR2 is SMNVEV (reference sequence). The ends lost 2 bases at V and 9 bases at J; junction bases unmatched: 4. CDR3 in DNA: TGTGCCAGCAGTTTAGGACTAGCGGGAGCTAGTGAGCAGTTCTTC. It is translated as CASSLGLAGASEQFF.

The CDR3 loop reads CATSDLELAGGADTQYF. Written as DNA, the CDR3 is TGTGCCACCAGTGATTTAGAGCTAGCGGGAGGTGCAGATACGCAGTATTTT. V usage is TRBV24-1 and J usage is TRBJ2-3; 11 bases agree with TRBD2. V lost 1 base, J lost 4 bases, and 6 bases stayed unmatched. This CDR3 is 17 amino acids long. Germline lookup yields CDR1 KGHDR and CDR2 SFDVKD.

J is TRBJ1-5 and V is TRBV6-5, with D possibly TRBD1 on 5 matching bases. The CDR3 has 15 amino acids. Trimming pared 8 bases from V and 4 bases from J, leaving 18 bases between. Looked up from germline, CDR1 is MNHEY and CDR2 is SVGAGI. The CDR3 DNA is TGTGCCAGCGCCCCCCGGGGGAAAGCAAATCAGCCCCAGCATTTT. Its protein is CASAPRGKANQPQHF.

The chain links TRBV29-1 to TRBJ2-4; no definite D call. This CDR3 is built from 14 residues. CDR1 is SQVTM and CDR2 is ANQGSEA in the germline V gene. With 6 bases removed from V and 1 base from J, the gap between germline ends came to 13 bases. This CDR3 is CSVKEALAKNIQYF. The CDR3 region has the DNA TGCAGCGTAAAAGAAGCGCTGGCCAAAAACATTCAGTACTTC.

V gene TRBV9 combines with J gene TRBJ1-5; D is perhaps TRBD1 (6 bases). The CDR3 covers 14 residues. Germline V gives CDR1 SGDLS, CDR2 YYNGEE. Trimming stripped 0 bases from V and 4 bases from J, with 8 bases between. The CDR3 spells CASSVGQGNQPQHF. The DNA for the CDR3 is TGTGCCAGCAGCGTAGGGCAGGGGAATCAGCCCCAGCATTTT.

The chain has TRBV5-1 and TRBJ2-1; D remains ambiguous. Germline lookup yields CDR1 SGHRS and CDR2 YFSETQ. With 0 bases removed from V and 7 bases from J, the gap between germline ends came to 14 bases. CDR3 length: 15 amino acids. DNA for the CDR3: TGCGCCAGCAGCTTGGGGTCGATTAGTGGTAATGAGCAGTTCTTC. Translated: CASSLGSISGNEQFF.

The chain couples TRBV29-1 to TRBJ1-2, with no clear D. The CDR3 totals 14 residues. Germline values: CDR1 SQVTM, CDR2 ANQGSEA. The V end lost 7 bases, the J end lost 8 bases, and 23 bases lay between the germline ends. The chain's CDR3 is CSALGAVQAYGYTF. Written as DNA, the CDR3 is TGCAGCGCGTTGGGTGCAGTCCAGGCCTACGGCTACACCTTC.

The chain employs TRBV5-4 and TRBJ2-4; 11 positions match TRBD1. Germline CDR1 SGHNT, CDR2 YYREEE (reference sequence). There are 15 residues in the CDR3. V lost 2 bases, J lost 15 bases, and 13 bases stayed unmatched. The CDR3 reads CASSFGTGGGSARYF. As DNA, the CDR3 is TGTGCCAGCAGCTTCGGGACAGGGGGTGGGTCTGCCAGGTACTTC. The full variable domain, completed using reference TRBV5-4 and TRBJ2-4, is ETGVTQSPTHLIKTRGQQVTLRCSSQSGHNTVSWYQQALGQGPQFIFQYYREEENGRGNFPPRFSGLQFPNYSSELNVNALELDDSALYLCASSFGTGGGSARYFGAGTRLSVL.

V and J are TRBV2 and TRBJ1-5; no firm D call. V lost 2 bases and J lost 0, with 8 bases in between. Germline CDR1 SNHLY, CDR2 FYNNEI. CDR3 size: 15 residues. The CDR3: CASSEQAISNQPQHF. The CDR3, as DNA: TGTGCCAGCAGTGAACAGGCAATTAGCAATCAGCCCCAGCATTTT.

V is TRBV14 and J is TRBJ1-3; no firm D call. The CDR3 runs 16 residues. V was clipped by 5 bases and J by 3 bases, with 17 bases between them. The germline gives CDR1 SGHDN, CDR2 FVKESK. The CDR3 nucleotides are TGTGCCAGCAGCGAAAATCGGGCCGGAGGTGGAAACACCATATATTTT. Its translation: CASSENRAGGGNTIYF.

This sequence joins TRBV2 and TRBJ1-2; the D gene is possibly TRBD1 (5 bases). Per the germline V gene, CDR1 is SNHLY and CDR2 is FYNNEI. The V and J ends lost 1 base and 5 bases respectively, with 14 bases between them. The CDR3 runs to 15 residues. The CDR3 DNA follows: TGTGCCAGCAGTGAAGAGGGGAGGGTTGCGTATGGCTACACCTTC. Amino acid sequence: CASSEEGRVAYGYTF.

In its sample, this clone was seen a few times. This rearrangement joins TRBV5-4 to TRBJ2-3, with a weak D call TRBD2 (6 bases). Germline V gene data show CDR1 as SGHNT and CDR2 as YYREEE (reference sequence). This CDR3 is built from 16 residues. The V end was cut by 1 base, the J end by 1 base, with 13 bases between. CDR3 protein: CASSLQAGRRTDTQYF. CDR3 bases: TGTGCCAGCAGCTTGCAGGCTGGGAGGCGCACAGATACGCAGTATTTT.